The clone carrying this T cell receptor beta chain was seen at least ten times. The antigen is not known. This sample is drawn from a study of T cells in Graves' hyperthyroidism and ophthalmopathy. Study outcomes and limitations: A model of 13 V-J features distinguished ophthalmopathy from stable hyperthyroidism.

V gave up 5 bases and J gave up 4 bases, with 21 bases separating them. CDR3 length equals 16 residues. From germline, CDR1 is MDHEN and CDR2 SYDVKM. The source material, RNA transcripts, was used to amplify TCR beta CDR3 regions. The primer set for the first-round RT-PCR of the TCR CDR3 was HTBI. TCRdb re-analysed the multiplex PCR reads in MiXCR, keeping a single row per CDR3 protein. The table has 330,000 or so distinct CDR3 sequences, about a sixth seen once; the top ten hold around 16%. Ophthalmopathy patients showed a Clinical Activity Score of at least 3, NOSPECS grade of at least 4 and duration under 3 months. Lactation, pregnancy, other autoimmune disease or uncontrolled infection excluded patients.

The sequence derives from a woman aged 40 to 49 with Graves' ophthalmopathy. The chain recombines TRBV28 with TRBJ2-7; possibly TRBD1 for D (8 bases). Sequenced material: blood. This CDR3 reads CASSDLRTGRGYEQYF. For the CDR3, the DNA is TGTGCCAGCAGTGACCTAAGGACAGGGAGGGGGTACGAGCAGTACTTC.